The clone carrying this T cell receptor (beta chain) was counted a single time. Its target is unknown. Template for every sorted-subset replicate PCR totaled around 210 ng DNA, roughly 30,000 T cell genomes. Assay: immunoSEQ multiplex PCR; the TCRdb copy retains only in-frame clones and omits some. The table has 850,000 to 1,200,000 clones, under 80% seen once. This sample is part of a study of shared clonotypes between healthy human individuals. Findings and caveats of the study: Although depth was large, rarefaction showed that sequencing of the sorted subsets was incomplete.

Sequenced sample: memory CD4+ T cells sorted from blood. Indicated subset: CD45RA-negative fraction. The source is a man aged 18 to 35 in good health.

The CDR3 region is CASSVLVSYEQYF. Written as DNA, the CDR3 is TGTGCCAGCAGTGTGCTTGTCTCCTACGAGCAGTACTTC. The rearrangement links TRBV7-2 to TRBJ2-7; D not resolved. Germline lookup yields CDR1 SGHTA and CDR2 FQGNSA. This CDR3 region has 13 residues. The V end was cut by 6 bases, the J end by 0 bases, with 9 bases between.